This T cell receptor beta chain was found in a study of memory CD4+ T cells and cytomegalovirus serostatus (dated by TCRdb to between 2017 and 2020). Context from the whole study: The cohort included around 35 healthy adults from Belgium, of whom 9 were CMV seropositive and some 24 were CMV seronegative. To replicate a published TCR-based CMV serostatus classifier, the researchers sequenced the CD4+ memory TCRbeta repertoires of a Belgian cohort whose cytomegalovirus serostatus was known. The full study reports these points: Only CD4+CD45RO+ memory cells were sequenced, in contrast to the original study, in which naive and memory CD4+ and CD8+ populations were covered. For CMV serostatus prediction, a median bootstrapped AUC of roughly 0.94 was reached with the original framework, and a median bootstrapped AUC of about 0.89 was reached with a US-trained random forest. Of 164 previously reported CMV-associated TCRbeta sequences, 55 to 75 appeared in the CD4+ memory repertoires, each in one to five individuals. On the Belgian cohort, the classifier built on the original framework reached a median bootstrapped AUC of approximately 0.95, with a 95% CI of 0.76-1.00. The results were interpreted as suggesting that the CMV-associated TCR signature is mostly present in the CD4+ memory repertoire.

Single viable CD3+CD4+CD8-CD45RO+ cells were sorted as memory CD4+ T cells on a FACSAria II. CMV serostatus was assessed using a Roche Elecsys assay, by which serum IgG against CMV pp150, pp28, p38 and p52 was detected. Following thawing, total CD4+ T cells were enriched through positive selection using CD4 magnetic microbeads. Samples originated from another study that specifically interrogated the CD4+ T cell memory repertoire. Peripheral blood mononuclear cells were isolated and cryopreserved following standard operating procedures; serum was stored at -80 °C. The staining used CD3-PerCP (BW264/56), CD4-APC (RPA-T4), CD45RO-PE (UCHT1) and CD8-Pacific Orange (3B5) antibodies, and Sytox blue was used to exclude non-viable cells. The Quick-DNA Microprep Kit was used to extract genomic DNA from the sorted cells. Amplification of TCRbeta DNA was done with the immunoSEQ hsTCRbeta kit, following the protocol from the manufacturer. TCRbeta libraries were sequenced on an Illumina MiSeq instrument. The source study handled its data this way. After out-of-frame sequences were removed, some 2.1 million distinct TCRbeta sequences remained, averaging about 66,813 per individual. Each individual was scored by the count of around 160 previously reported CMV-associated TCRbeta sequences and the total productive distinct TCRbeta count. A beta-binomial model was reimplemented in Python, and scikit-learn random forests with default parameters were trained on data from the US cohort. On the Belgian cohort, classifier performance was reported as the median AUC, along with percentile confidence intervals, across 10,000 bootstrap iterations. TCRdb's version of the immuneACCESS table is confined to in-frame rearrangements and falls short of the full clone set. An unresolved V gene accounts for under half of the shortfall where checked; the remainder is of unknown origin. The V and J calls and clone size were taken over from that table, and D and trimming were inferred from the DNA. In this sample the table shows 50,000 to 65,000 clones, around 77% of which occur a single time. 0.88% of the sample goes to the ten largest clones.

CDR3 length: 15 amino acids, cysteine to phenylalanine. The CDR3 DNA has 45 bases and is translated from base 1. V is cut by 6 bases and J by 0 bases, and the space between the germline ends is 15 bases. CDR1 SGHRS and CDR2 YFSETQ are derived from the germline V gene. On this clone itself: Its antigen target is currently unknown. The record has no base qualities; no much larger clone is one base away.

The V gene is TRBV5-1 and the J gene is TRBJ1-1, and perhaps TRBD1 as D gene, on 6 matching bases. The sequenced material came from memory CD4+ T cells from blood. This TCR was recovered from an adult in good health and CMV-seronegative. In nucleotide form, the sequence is TGCGCCAGCAACTGGGGGGCGGGTGTGAACACTGAAGCTTTCTTT. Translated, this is CASNWGAGVNTEAFF.